These 19 T cell receptor beta chains were all obtained from the same sample, sequenced in a study of CD8 T cells in ankylosing spondylitis. TCRdb redid the calling of the 5' RACE reads with MiXCR, one entry per CDR3 protein. The sample lists under 200,000 distinct CDR3 sequences; around a tenth were seen once. Sequencing was performed on blood, either unsorted or a sorted T cell fraction (not recorded which). These receptors all come from a female donor with ankylosing spondylitis or in good health (not recorded which).

The V call is TRBV7-9, the J call TRBJ2-3; D is unresolved. CDR3 length equals 14 residues. The V gene lost 5 bases and the J gene lost 4 bases, with 13 bases spanning the gap. Germline V gives CDR1 SEHNR, CDR2 FQNEAQ (reference sequence). The CDR3, as DNA: TGTGCCAGCAGCGTGAGCCTCGAACCAGATACGCAGTATTTT. It translates to CASSVSLEPDTQYF.

The chain joins TRBV19 to TRBJ2-3; 7 nucleotides agree with TRBD1. The germline V gene encodes CDR1 LNHDA and CDR2 SQIVND (reference sequence). The junction had 4 bases not matched to a gene; V was cut back by 10 bases and J by 0 bases. The CDR3 spans 13 residues. Here the CDR3 reads CAKRGPSTDTQYF. As DNA, the CDR3 is TGTGCCAAGAGGGGGCCTAGCACAGATACGCAGTATTTT.

This CDR3 is CASSVRTSGMGNEQFF. The CDR3, as DNA: TGTGCCAGCAGCGTACGGACTAGCGGGATGGGAAATGAGCAGTTCTTC. The chain combines TRBV9 with TRBJ2-1; 12 bases line up with TRBD2. Germline V lookup: CDR1 SGDLS, CDR2 YYNGEE. Unmatched junction bases numbered 6, after V lost 1 base and J lost 7 bases. The CDR3 has 16 residues.

This clonotype was seen a few times. The chain is built from TRBV11-2 and TRBJ2-1; 10 positions match TRBD2. In germline, CDR1 is SGHAT, CDR2 FQNNGV. This CDR3 has 19 amino acids. Trimming cost V 2 bases and J 0 bases; bases outside gene matches: 10. The CDR3 nucleotides read TGTGCCAGCAGCTTACCAGCGGGAGGGGCCCTGAGCTCCTACAATGAGCAGTTCTTC. Translated, it gives CASSLPAGGALSSYNEQFF.

The chain combines TRBV11-2 with TRBJ2-3; TRBD2 aligns across 9 bases. The CDR3 is 14 amino acids. Germline trimming cut 5 bases from V and 6 bases from J; bases unmatched to any gene: 6. Germline lookup yields CDR1 SGHAT and CDR2 FQNNGV. In nucleotides, the CDR3 is TGTGCCAGCAGCCGTAGCGGGAGAAGGGATACGCAGTATTTT. Translation: CASSRSGRRDTQYF.

This clonotype was seen more than once but under ten times. This rearrangement joins TRBV27 to TRBJ1-3, with D hard to call. Germline V CDR1 and CDR2: MNHEY, SMNVEV (reference sequence). Trimming removed 6 bases from V and 2 bases from J, with 11 bases in between. CDR3 length: 14 residues. In DNA, the CDR3 is TGTGCCAGCAGCCTCAGAAGGGCTGGAAACACCATATATTTT. It specifies CASSLRRAGNTIYF.

This clonotype has only a few counts. The chain combines TRBV6-5 with TRBJ2-1, with D possibly TRBD2 on 5 matching bases. Germline CDR1 reads MNHEY; CDR2 reads SVGAGI. Trimming shortened V by 0 bases and J by 4 bases, and 10 bases separated the two germline ends. The CDR3 has 15 residues. This CDR3 is CASSYSNGLYNEQFF. The CDR3 DNA follows: TGTGCCAGCAGTTACTCGAATGGACTTTACAATGAGCAGTTCTTC.

This clonotype was observed a handful of times. The V call is TRBV4-3, the J call TRBJ2-1; 7 bases match TRBD2. The CDR3 has 18 residues. The germline V gene has CDR1 LGHNA and CDR2 YSLEER. V lost 2 bases and J lost 3; bases outside the gene matches: 13. The DNA of the CDR3 is TGCGCCAGCAGCCAACGGTATTTTTGGCTAGCGGTCTACAATGAGCAGTTCTTC. Translated: CASSQRYFWLAVYNEQFF.

The chain joins TRBV24-1 to TRBJ2-1; D is unclear. The V gene lost 2 bases and the J gene lost 4 bases, with 8 bases spanning the gap. This CDR3 spans 14 amino acids. Germline assignment: CDR1 KGHDR and CDR2 SFDVKD. This CDR3 reads CATSDSDHYNEQFF. CDR3 DNA sequence: TGTGCCACCAGTGATTCGGACCATTACAATGAGCAGTTCTTC.

The CDR3 DNA reads TGCAGCGTGGAGGAGCGGGGAGGAGGGTGGGATACGCAGTATTTT. Translated: CSVEERGGGWDTQYF. This chain links TRBV29-1 with TRBJ2-3; 7 bases line up with TRBD2. The trim removed 6 bases at V and 6 bases at J, leaving 15 bases unmatched. CDR1 is SQVTM and CDR2 is ANQGSEA in the germline V gene. The length of the CDR3 is 15 residues.

V and J are TRBV7-9 and TRBJ1-1; D is possibly TRBD1 (5 bases). V lost 2 bases and J lost 11, with 15 bases in between. There are 13 residues in the CDR3. CDR1 is SEHNR and CDR2 is FQNEAQ in the germline V gene (reference sequence). For the CDR3, the DNA is TGTGCCAGCAGCTTAAGCGGGGACCCGGGTGCTTTCTTT. It yields the protein CASSLSGDPGAFF. Full variable domain (missing parts from reference TRBV7-9 and TRBJ1-1): DTGVSQNPRHKITKRGQNVTFRCDPISEHNRLYWYRQTLGQGPEFLTYFQNEAQLEKSRLLSDRFSAERPKGSFSTLEIQRTEQGDSAMYLCASSLSGDPGAFFGQGTRLTVV.

The V gene is TRBV5-4, the J gene TRBJ2-1; unclear D gene. This CDR3 contains 14 residues. CDR1 is SGHNT, CDR2 YYREEE, per germline (reference sequence). Deletions cut 4 bases from V and 0 bases from J, with 8 bases between. The CDR3 loop reads CASSVQSSYNEQFF. DNA of the CDR3: TGTGCCAGCAGCGTACAGAGCTCCTACAATGAGCAGTTCTTC.

The chain joins TRBV6-2 or TRBV6-3 to TRBJ2-2; no clear D gene. The CDR3 has 14 residues. Germline CDR1 is MNHEY and CDR2 is SVGEGT. V was pared by 4 bases and J by 4 bases, with 10 bases between. The CDR3: CASSSPRLTGELFF. CDR3 nucleotides: TGTGCCAGCAGTTCTCCTAGGCTCACCGGGGAGCTGTTTTTT.

This clonotype was recorded at least ten times. The rearrangement uses TRBV20-1 and TRBJ2-1; 11 nucleotides line up with TRBD1. The ends lost 3 bases at V and 7 bases at J; junction bases unmatched: 5. CDR3 length equals 14 residues. Germline assignment: CDR1 DFQATT and CDR2 SNEGSKA (reference sequence). The chain's CDR3 is CSASAGTGGNEQFF. The CDR3, as DNA: TGCAGTGCTAGCGCCGGGACAGGGGGGAATGAGCAGTTCTTC.

This clonotype was observed a few times. This chain connects TRBV7-6 to TRBJ2-1; maybe TRBD2 (5 bases). Trimming cost V 1 base and J 10 bases, with 14 bases left between them. The CDR3 is 14 residues long. Per germline, CDR1 SGHVS and CDR2 FNYEAQ. The CDR3 reads CASSLGGLGLEQFF. In nucleotides, the CDR3 is TGTGCCAGCAGCTTAGGAGGACTGGGATTGGAGCAGTTCTTC.

The sample holds a few counts of this clonotype. The chain combines TRBV10-3 with TRBJ1-1; D call uncertain. Trimming removed 2 bases at V and 8 bases at J, with 12 bases between. The CDR3 spans 13 residues. CDR1 ENHRY and CDR2 SYGVKD come from the germline V gene. The CDR3 bases are TGTGCCATCAGTGAGCCACGGGAGGGAGAAGCTTTCTTT. Translation: CAISEPREGEAFF.

In this sample, this clonotype turned up many times. This chain joins TRBV5-1 and TRBJ1-1; D is perhaps TRBD1 (6 bases). This CDR3 contains 14 residues. V was pared by 4 bases and J by 0 bases, with 10 bases between. Germline V gene lookup returns CDR1 SGHRS and CDR2 YFSETQ. For the CDR3, the DNA is TGCGCCAGCAGCCGAAACAGGGTGAACACTGAAGCTTTCTTT. This codes for CASSRNRVNTEAFF.

Ten or more counts support this clonotype. This chain joins TRBV7-9 and TRBJ2-4; D gene unclear. Trimming removed 5 bases from V and 0 bases from J, with 11 bases in between. The CDR3 length is 15 residues. From germline, CDR1 is SEHNR and CDR2 FQNEAQ (reference sequence). The CDR3 DNA reads as TGTGCCAGCAGCCCCGGGCCCCTAGCCAAAAACATTCAGTACTTC. Its translation is CASSPGPLAKNIQYF.

This clonotype was counted between two and nine times. V gene TRBV4-3 combines with J gene TRBJ2-3; 10 bases agree with TRBD2. CDR3 size: 16 residues. The germline CDR1 and CDR2 sequences are LGHNA and YSLEER. The ends lost 0 bases at V and 14 bases at J; junction bases unmatched: 14. The CDR3 nucleotides read TGCGCCAGCAGCCAAGATTGGAGCGGGAGGGCCTCGCCTCCGTATTTT. It is translated as CASSQDWSGRASPPYF.